What follows describes a single T cell receptor (beta chain). Its antigen remains unidentified. CDR3 length: 17 amino acids. Germline V gene data show CDR1 as SGHVS and CDR2 as FQNEAQ. V lost 6 bases to trimming and J lost 1 base; unmatched junction nucleotides: 7. TCRdb's copy holds only in-frame clones and misses some; the assay was immunoSEQ multiplex PCR. The table lists tens of thousands of clones, around 86% of them singletons. The data stem from a study of OX40 agonist ivuxolimab in advanced cancers. Background on the study: Patients receiving dose escalation had hepatocellular carcinoma, melanoma, renal cell or head and neck cancer.

Whole-study findings and limits: The work left the antigen specificity of expanded peripheral T cells undetermined.

The sequence was collected from an adult with an advanced solid tumor such as melanoma, head and neck, liver or kidney cancer. The source was CD4+ or CD8+ T cells sorted from blood, collected in a trial of the OX40 agonist ivuxolimab. The chain combines TRBV7-8 with TRBJ2-2; 11 bases fit TRBD2. CDR3 in amino acids: CASSYVLAGGNTGELFF. In nucleotides, the CDR3 is TGTGCCAGCAGTTATGTCCTAGCGGGAGGGAACACCGGGGAGCTGTTTTTT.